This is a list of T cell receptor beta chains from one sample in a study of T cell repertoires in cytomegalovirus infection. A single record per CDR3 protein comes from TCRdb applying MiXCR to the reads. The sample comprises approximately 400,000 distinct CDR3 sequences, approximately 32% of which are singletons, and roughly an eighth rests with the top ten. What was sequenced was PBMCs. The receptor source for this set is a human donor in good health (CMV status not recorded). Some clones in this sample may be carry-over from other donors' samples. CDR3s include the opening cysteine and the closing phenylalanine or tryptophan. The D gene is left open where the match is weak. The size field is filled for only some rows; it gives once, few, many or a size class.

V,J,D,size,DNA,CDR3
TRBV12-3/TRBV12-4,TRBJ2-7,TRBD2,.,TGTGCCAGCAGTTTCCGAGGGACTAGCGGCTACGAGCAGTACTTC,CASSFRGTSGYEQYF
TRBV7-9,TRBJ2-7,.,few,TGTGCCAGCAGCTTAGCGGGGGGACAATACGAGCAGTACTTC,CASSLAGGQYEQYF
TRBV7-9,TRBJ2-1,.,many,TGTGCCAGCAGCTTAGTAGCGGAAACCTACAATGAGCAGTTCTTC,CASSLVAETYNEQFF
TRBV12-3/TRBV12-4,TRBJ2-7,.,.,TGTGCCAGCAGTGGGGGCAGTGCCCATGGGCAGTACTTC,CASSGGSAHGQYF
TRBV12-3/TRBV12-4,TRBJ2-7,TRBD1,many,TGTGCCCGAATCCGGTCCGGACAGGGGTACTACGAGCAGTACTTC,CARIRSGQGYYEQYF
TRBV6-1,TRBJ1-1,.,few,TGTGCCAGCAGTGACAGGGCTGAAGAAGCTTTCTTT,CASSDRAEEAFF
TRBV7-2,TRBJ1-6,TRBD1,.,TGTGCCAGCAGCTTAGTGGGGGTACAGGGGCGGAATTCACCCCTCCACTTT,CASSLVGVQGRNSPLHF
TRBV2,TRBJ2-2,TRBD2,.,TGTGCCAGCAGTCGGACTAGCGTTAACACCGGGGAGCTGTTTTTT,CASSRTSVNTGELFF
TRBV28,TRBJ2-5,.,few,TGTGCCAGCAGTTTTATTCCAGGACGGGATCCCCAAGAGACCCAGTACTTC,CASSFIPGRDPQETQYF
TRBV3-1,TRBJ2-5,.,.,TGTGCCAGCAGCCAACCCCTGGCCGCGAAAGAGACCCAGTACTTC,CASSQPLAAKETQYF
TRBV7-3,TRBJ2-1,.,few,TGTGCCAGCAGCTTGTCGGGGTCAAGCAATGAGCAGTTCTTC,CASSLSGSSNEQFF
TRBV23-1,TRBJ1-6,.,.,TGCGCCAGCAGTCAATCCAGGGGTGGTTCACCCCTCCACTTT,CASSQSRGGSPLHF
TRBV10-1,TRBJ1-1,.,.,TGCGCCAGCAGCCGGTCAGGGAAGGGGACTGAAGCTTTCTTT,CASSRSGKGTEAFF